These 25 T cell receptor beta chains were sequenced from one sample in a study of OX40 agonist ivuxolimab in advanced cancers. Using immunoSEQ multiplex PCR, the repertoire was profiled, and TCRdb retains in-frame clones only, with some absent. The data contain some 60,000 clones, approximately 90% of them seen just once; the ten biggest clones take up approximately 11%. Specimen: CD4+ or CD8+ T cells sorted from blood, collected in a trial of the OX40 agonist ivuxolimab. All receptors come from an adult with an advanced solid tumor such as melanoma, head and neck, liver or kidney cancer.

The J gene is TRBJ2-7, the V gene TRBV29-1; 10 bases agree with TRBD2. The J call may be wrong; the DNA end is better matched by TRBJ2-1. Germline loops: CDR1 SQVTM, CDR2 ANQGSEA. The CDR3 runs 14 residues. CDR3 in amino acids: CSVVPSGSYNEQFF. The CDR3 DNA follows: TGCAGCGTTGTCCCTAGCGGGAGTTACAATGAGCAGTTCTTC.

CDR3 region: CATGMRPGADQPQHF. CDR3 coding DNA: TGTGCCACCGGGATGCGCCCAGGGGCCGATCAGCCCCAGCATTTT. The V call is TRBV6-5, the J call TRBJ1-5, with D perhaps matching TRBD1 (6 bases). The CDR3 totals 15 residues. Trimming stripped 10 bases from V and 5 bases from J, with 21 bases between. Germline V lookup: CDR1 MNHEY, CDR2 SVGAGI.

CDR3 nucleotide sequence: TGTGCCAGCAGTTCCCTCGGGGGGTCTTTCCCAGATACGCAGTATTTT. It translates to CASSSLGGSFPDTQYF. The rearrangement uses TRBV27 and TRBJ2-3, with 7 bases matching TRBD2. The germline V gene encodes CDR1 MNHEY and CDR2 SMNVEV (reference sequence). CDR3 size: 16 residues. V trimming: 4 bases; J trimming: 4 bases; junction bases outside the gene matches: 11.

In this sample, this clone turned up once. V usage is TRBV5-5 and J usage is TRBJ2-5, with TRBD1 matching over 7 bases. Germline values: CDR1 SGHKS, CDR2 YYEKEE (reference sequence). V lost 4 bases and J lost 2; bases outside the gene matches: 5. The CDR3 extends over 14 amino acids. The CDR3 reads CASSTDRVQETQYF. The CDR3 DNA is TGTGCCAGCAGCACCGACAGGGTACAAGAGACCCAGTACTTC.

The genes are TRBV5-1 and TRBJ2-7, with 8 positions matching TRBD1. J gave up 2 bases and V 4 bases, and 5 bases lay outside the gene matches. The length of the CDR3 is 14 residues. The germline V gene encodes CDR1 SGHRS and CDR2 YFSETQ. CDR3 region: CASSPEQGAYEQYF. DNA for the CDR3: TGCGCCAGCAGCCCGGAACAGGGGGCCTACGAGCAGTACTTC.

The chain employs TRBV7-2 and TRBJ2-1; D is unclear. Germline CDR1 is SGHTA and CDR2 is FQGNSA. CDR3 length: 13 residues. Between the trimmed V and J ends, which lost 5 bases and 5 bases, there was a span of 10 bases. The CDR3 protein is CASSQRRDNEQFF. The CDR3 DNA is TGTGCCAGCAGCCAACGACGGGACAATGAGCAGTTCTTC.

This sequence joins TRBV14 and TRBJ2-1; D is possibly TRBD2 (6 bases). From germline, CDR1 is SGHDN and CDR2 FVKESK. Trimming removed 0 bases at V and 0 bases at J, with 12 bases between. The CDR3 runs 17 residues. CDR3 coding DNA: TGTGCCAGCAGCCAAGATTGGGCGGGACCCTCCTACAATGAGCAGTTCTTC. Its protein product is CASSQDWAGPSYNEQFF.

CDR3 region: CASSITSSTEAFF. DNA for the CDR3: TGTGCCAGCAGTATTACGTCGAGCACTGAAGCTTTCTTT. V usage is TRBV2 and J usage is TRBJ1-1, with D unresolved. The CDR3 has 13 residues. Trimming removed 5 bases from V and 4 bases from J, with 11 bases in between. CDR1 and CDR2 from the germline V gene are SNHLY and FYNNEI.

This chain uses TRBV4-1 with TRBJ1-1; unclear D gene. V was shortened by 1 base and J by 1 base, with 13 bases between the two germline ends. Per germline, CDR1 MGHRA and CDR2 YSYEKL. The CDR3 length is 16 residues. Here the CDR3 reads CASSQGITYWNTEAFF. The CDR3, as DNA: TGCGCCAGCAGCCAAGGGATAACGTACTGGAACACTGAAGCTTTCTTT.

V usage is TRBV1 and J usage is TRBJ2-3. TRBV1 has pseudogene status. This CDR3 has 15 amino acids. The CDR3 sequence: CTSTGRWGAEDTQYF. The CDR3 region has the DNA TGCACCAGCACCGGGCGATGGGGGGCAGAAGATACGCAGTATTTT.

A few counts support this clone. Within the sample, other DNA sequences also encode this same CDR3. The chain has TRBV19 and TRBJ1-2; TRBD1 agrees at 10 bases. V trimming: 3 bases; J trimming: 3 bases; junction bases outside the gene matches: 1. CDR1 is LNHDA, CDR2 SQIVND, per germline (reference sequence). CDR3 length equals 14 residues. The CDR3 DNA is TGTGCCAGTAGTATCGGACAGGGGGACTATGGCTACACCTTC. Protein: CASSIGQGDYGYTF.

The V gene is TRBV7-7, the J gene TRBJ2-5; TRBD1 might be the D (6 bases). The germline CDR1 and CDR2 sequences are SSHAT and FNYEAQ (reference sequence). Trimming took off 5 bases at V and 5 bases at J, with 15 bases between the two ends. There are 14 residues in the CDR3. The CDR3 DNA sequence: TGTGCCAGCAGCGAGCTCAGGGGAAGGGAGACCCAGTACTTC. It encodes CASSELRGRETQYF.

This clone showed up just a few times. J is TRBJ2-7 and V is TRBV15; D is uncertain. This CDR3 is 13 amino acids long. Germline values: CDR1 LNHNV, CDR2 YYDKDF (reference sequence). The germline V and J ends were trimmed by 0 bases and 9 bases, with 12 bases remaining between them. The CDR3 protein is CATSRDDGEGQYF. In nucleotides, the CDR3 is TGTGCCACCAGCAGAGATGATGGGGAAGGGCAGTACTTC. The variable domain in full, completed from reference TRBV15 and TRBJ2-7, reads DAMVIQNPRYQVTQFGKPVTLSCSQTLNHNVMYWYQQKSSQAPKLLFHYYDKDFNNEADTPDNFQSRRPNTSFCFLDIRSPGLGDTAMYLCATSRDDGEGQYFGPGTRLTVT.

Regarding this clone: The CDR3 does not end in the conserved phenylalanine or tryptophan, so this is likely a read error. The rearrangement joins TRBV28 to TRBJ2-7; D unclear. Trimming removed 3 bases at V and 1 base at J, with 7 bases between. The CDR3 length is 13 residues. CDR1 and CDR2 from the germline V gene are MDHEN and SYDVKM. The CDR3 reads CASSFLGSYEQYL. CDR3 nucleotide sequence: TGTGCCAGCAGTTTTCTGGGGTCCTACGAGCAGTACCTC.

The J gene is TRBJ2-5, the V gene TRBV11-1, with 13 positions matching TRBD2. In germline, CDR1 is SGHAT, CDR2 FQDESV (reference sequence). The CDR3 totals 16 residues. The V gene end was trimmed by 5 bases and the J gene end by 2 bases; junction bases not matched to a gene: 5. CDR3 DNA sequence: TGTGCCAGCAGCCCGGGACTAGCGGGACCTCAAGAGACCCAGTACTTC. It specifies CASSPGLAGPQETQYF.

The gene calls are TRBV27 and TRBJ1-1, with D perhaps TRBD1 (6 bases). The V and J ends lost 2 bases and 4 bases respectively, with 14 bases between them. Germline V gene sequence: CDR1 MNHEY, CDR2 SMNVEV (reference sequence). This CDR3 is built from 15 residues. The CDR3 spells CASSLGGARATEAFF. The CDR3 coding sequence is TGTGCCAGCAGTTTAGGGGGGGCGCGGGCCACTGAAGCTTTCTTT.

V is TRBV29-1 and J is TRBJ2-7; D might be TRBD1 (5 bases). The CDR3 consists of 13 residues. The V and J ends lost 7 bases and 2 bases respectively, with 15 bases between them. CDR1 and CDR2 from the germline V gene are SQVTM and ANQGSEA. CDR3 sequence: CSANLQDTYEQYF. The CDR3 nucleotides read TGCAGCGCAAACCTACAGGATACCTACGAGCAGTACTTC.

This rearrangement joins TRBV6-1 to TRBJ2-1; 9 bases are a match to TRBD1. Germline V gene sequence: CDR1 MNHNS, CDR2 SASEGT. After removal of 5 bases from V and 6 bases from J, the junction contained 8 bases not matched to a gene. This CDR3 has 15 residues. The CDR3: CASSWTGASGNEQFF. The CDR3 DNA follows: TGTGCCAGCAGTTGGACAGGGGCGTCCGGCAATGAGCAGTTCTTC.

The rearrangement joins TRBV5-6 to TRBJ2-3, with D uncertain. The V and J ends lost 2 bases and 4 bases respectively, with 14 bases between them. Germline V gene sequence: CDR1 SGHDT, CDR2 YYEEEE. CDR3 length: 15 amino acids. This chain's CDR3 is CASSFLLFNADTQYF. CDR3 sequence (DNA): TGTGCCAGCAGCTTTTTGCTCTTTAACGCAGATACGCAGTATTTT.

The chain has TRBV5-1 and TRBJ2-1; no definite D call. This CDR3 is built from 16 residues. Germline V gives CDR1 SGHRS, CDR2 YFSETQ. Trimming left V 4 bases short and J 0 bases short, with 14 bases between. CDR3 bases: TGCGCCAGCAGCCACCAGCCCCGTGGCTCCTACAATGAGCAGTTCTTC. Translation gives CASSHQPRGSYNEQFF.

The V call is TRBV2, the J call TRBJ1-5; D is unresolved. The length of the CDR3 is 14 residues. Germline V gives CDR1 SNHLY, CDR2 FYNNEI. The V gene lost 8 bases and the J gene lost 0 bases, with 11 bases spanning the gap. The CDR3 protein is CASPLIDSNQPQHF. CDR3 in DNA: TGTGCCAGCCCCCTCATAGATAGCAATCAGCCCCAGCATTTT. Full variable domain (missing parts from reference TRBV2 and TRBJ1-5): EPEVTQTPSHQVTQMGQEVILRCVPISNHLYFYWYRQILGQKVEFLVSFYNNEISEKSEIFDDQFSVERPDGSNFTLKIRSTKLEDSAMYFCASPLIDSNQPQHFGDGTRLSIL.

The CDR3 DNA follows: TGTGCCAGCAGCCAAGATGAAGGCGGAAGTTCCTACAATGAGCAGTTCTTC. As protein: CASSQDEGGSSYNEQFF. The V gene is TRBV4-2, the J gene TRBJ2-1; unclear D gene. CDR3 length: 17 amino acids. Deletions cut 0 bases from V and 1 base from J, with 13 bases between. Germline-derived CDR1 and CDR2 are LGHNA and YNFKEQ.

The chain is built from TRBV7-3 and TRBJ2-5; D may correspond to TRBD1 or TRBD2 (7 bases each). The J call is uncertain, as TRBJ2-7 better fits the DNA end. The CDR3 length is 16 residues. Germline lookup yields CDR1 SGHTA and CDR2 FQGTGA. CDR3 nucleotides: TGTGCCAGCAGCTCCAGGCACGGGGGGACAGCCTACGAGCAGTACTTC. It yields the protein CASSSRHGGTAYEQYF.

The chain combines TRBV19 with TRBJ2-2, with D perhaps matching TRBD2 (5 bases). The CDR3 has 15 amino acids. Trimming shortened V by 6 bases and J by 3 bases, and 14 bases separated the two germline ends. In germline, CDR1 is LNHDA, CDR2 SQIVND (reference sequence). This CDR3 is CASSAAGRHTGELFF. DNA of the CDR3: TGTGCCAGTAGCGCCGCGGGTAGACACACCGGGGAGCTGTTTTTT.

The J gene is TRBJ2-1, the V gene TRBV27; D may be TRBD1 (5 bases). This CDR3 is built from 11 residues. Germline V gives CDR1 MNHEY, CDR2 SMNVEV (reference sequence). Trimming took 6 bases from V and 6 from J, leaving 6 bases between them. CDR3 amino acids: CASRQVNEQFF. As DNA, the CDR3 is TGTGCCAGCAGACAGGTCAATGAGCAGTTCTTC.